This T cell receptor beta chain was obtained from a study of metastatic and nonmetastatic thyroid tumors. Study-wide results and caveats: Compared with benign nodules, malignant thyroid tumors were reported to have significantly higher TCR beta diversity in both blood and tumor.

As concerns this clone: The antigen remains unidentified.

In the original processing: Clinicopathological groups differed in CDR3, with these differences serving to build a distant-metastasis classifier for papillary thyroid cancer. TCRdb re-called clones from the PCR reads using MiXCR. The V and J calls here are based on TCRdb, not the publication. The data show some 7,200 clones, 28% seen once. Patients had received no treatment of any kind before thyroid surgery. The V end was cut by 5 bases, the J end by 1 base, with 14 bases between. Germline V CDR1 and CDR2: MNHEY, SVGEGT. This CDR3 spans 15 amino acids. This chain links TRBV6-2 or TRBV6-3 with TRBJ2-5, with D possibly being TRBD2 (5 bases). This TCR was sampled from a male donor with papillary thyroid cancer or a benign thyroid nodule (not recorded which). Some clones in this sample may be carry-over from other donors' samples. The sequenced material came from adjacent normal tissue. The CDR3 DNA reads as TGTGCCAGCAGTCTGCCCCTACGGGGCCAAGAGACCCAGTACTTC. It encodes CASSLPLRGQETQYF.